This T cell receptor beta chain was identified during a study of CD8 T cells in ankylosing spondylitis. Study-wide results and caveats: Reports of some motif variants in reactive arthritis synovial fluid and blood predate this one.

A quantitative 5'-RACE method, one with molecular barcodes, was used to make TCR beta libraries. TCRdb reprocessed the 5' RACE reads via MiXCR and lists one record per CDR3 protein. The sample lists about 340,000 distinct CDR3 sequences; roughly 20% were seen once. The ends were cut back, 2 bases at V and 1 base at J, with 14 bases in the middle. Germline V CDR1 and CDR2: SQVTM, ANQGSEA. This CDR3 is 15 amino acids long. In regard to this clonotype: Its antigen remains unidentified.

The TCR originated in a male donor with ankylosing spondylitis or in good health (not recorded which). The sequencing input was blood, either unsorted or a sorted T cell fraction (not recorded which). The chain couples TRBV29-1 to TRBJ2-5, with D tentatively TRBD2 (5 bases). Here the CDR3 reads CSVEPRGFSQETQYF. In DNA form, the CDR3 reads TGCAGCGTTGAACCTCGCGGGTTCAGCCAAGAGACCCAGTACTTC. Full variable domain (outside the CDR3, taken from reference TRBV29-1 and TRBJ2-5): SAVISQKPSRDICQRGTSLTIQCQVDSQVTMMFWYRQQPGQSLTLIATANQGSEATYESGFVIDKFPISRPNLTFSTLTVSNMSPEDSSIYLCSVEPRGFSQETQYFGPGTRLLVL.